Following are 9 T cell receptor beta chains from one sample sequenced in a study of technical replicates of blood from several donors. Assay: immunoSEQ multiplex PCR; the TCRdb copy retains only in-frame clones and omits some. The sample holds about 88,000 clones; roughly 90% are singletons and the top ten take roughly 0.25%. Sample: T cells isolated from PBMCs. These receptors all stem from a human donor in good health.

The CDR3 DNA is TGTGCCAGCAGCCCTTACATCAGGACAGGGGGACACACTGAAGCTTTCTTT. Translation gives CASSPYIRTGGHTEAFF. The rearrangement joins TRBV7-9 to TRBJ1-1, with TRBD1 identical over 10 bases. Germline V CDR1 and CDR2: SEHNR, FQNEAQ (reference sequence). J gave up 3 bases and V 5 bases, and 12 bases lay outside the gene matches. The CDR3 sequence is 17 residues long.

This chain joins TRBV11-1 and TRBJ1-2, with 10 bases aligning to TRBD1. The germline gives CDR1 SGHAT, CDR2 FQDESV (reference sequence). Trimming took 3 bases from V and 7 from J; bases not matched to a gene: 5. CDR3 length: 14 residues. This CDR3 is CASSLRQGAVGYTF. In DNA, the CDR3 is TGTGCCAGCAGCTTGCGACAGGGGGCCGTTGGCTACACCTTC.

The genes are TRBV10-1 and TRBJ2-7, with 8 bases matching TRBD1. The V segment lost 7 bases and the J segment 5 bases; nucleotides outside the gene matches: 4. CDR3 length: 12 residues. CDR1 is WNHNN and CDR2 is SYGVQD in the germline V gene (reference sequence). CDR3 in amino acids: CASNDRGNEQYF. CDR3 DNA sequence: TGCGCCAGCAACGACAGGGGTAACGAGCAGTACTTC.

The chain combines TRBV7-9 with TRBJ2-3; D gene ambiguous. Germline CDR1 SEHNR, CDR2 FQNEAQ (reference sequence). CDR3 size: 15 residues. V lost 4 bases, J lost 5 bases, and 16 bases lay in between. CDR3 DNA: TGTGCCAGCAGCTCCGAACAATTATACATAGATACGCAGTATTTT. It encodes CASSSEQLYIDTQYF. Variable domain in full (rest from reference TRBV7-9 and TRBJ2-3): DTGVSQNPRHKITKRGQNVTFRCDPISEHNRLYWYRQTLGQGPEFLTYFQNEAQLEKSRLLSDRFSAERPKGSFSTLEIQRTEQGDSAMYLCASSSEQLYIDTQYFGPGTRLTVL.

The chain carries TRBV6-1 and TRBJ2-7, with 12 bases lining up with TRBD1. Germline V gene sequence: CDR1 MNHNS, CDR2 SASEGT. Trimming removed 2 bases from V and 4 bases from J; junction bases left unmatched: 6. CDR3 length: 16 amino acids. The CDR3 sequence is CASSEWGDRGRYEQYF. In DNA form, the CDR3 reads TGTGCCAGCAGTGAATGGGGGGACAGGGGGCGATACGAGCAGTACTTC.

The chain recombines TRBV5-1 with TRBJ1-1, with D possibly matching TRBD1 (5 bases). The CDR3 contains 17 residues. V lost 1 base, J lost 3 bases, and 19 bases lay in between. Germline V gene sequence: CDR1 SGHRS, CDR2 YFSETQ. The CDR3 DNA is TGCGCCAGCAGCTTGAACTTAATGGCGTCAGGGTACACTGAAGCTTTCTTT. It is translated as CASSLNLMASGYTEAFF.

V gene TRBV4-1 combines with J gene TRBJ1-1, with a weak D call TRBD1 (6 bases). V lost 4 bases and J lost 1, with 13 bases in between. Germline CDR1 and CDR2: MGHRA and YSYEKL. This CDR3 has 15 amino acids. This CDR3 is CASSLGGARNTEAFF. The CDR3 region has the DNA TGCGCCAGCAGCCTGGGGGGGGCTCGGAACACTGAAGCTTTCTTT.

The chain employs TRBV27 and TRBJ1-1; weak D call: TRBD1 (6 bases). The V end was cut by 7 bases, the J end by 5 bases, with 20 bases between. The germline gives CDR1 MNHEY, CDR2 SMNVEV (reference sequence). CDR3 length: 15 residues. CDR3 in DNA: TGTGCCAGCATCATATCCTGGACAGCCAATACTGAAGCTTTCTTT. It is translated as CASIISWTANTEAFF.

The chain couples TRBV9 to TRBJ1-1; possible D gene TRBD1, 6 bases. The CDR3 has 13 residues. Trimming took off 3 bases at V and 6 bases at J, with 12 bases between the two ends. CDR1 is SGDLS, CDR2 YYNGEE, per germline. In nucleotides, the CDR3 is TGTGCCAGCAGCGGAGGGGGGAGGGCTGAAGCTTTCTTT. Amino acid sequence: CASSGGGRAEAFF.